This T cell receptor beta chain came from a study of T-cell memory formation after mild COVID-19. Study as a whole: The study found TCR clusters largely donor specific. The study, taken as a whole, reports: Some clones that responded were present in memory (sampled pre-infection), which suggests cross-reactive memory joined. Clones that contracted from day 15 to 85 were balanced CD4/CD8, while later expanders leaned CD4+.

The sample holds many counts of this clonotype. Its antigen is undetermined. CDR1 is SNHLY and CDR2 is FYNNEI in the germline V gene. After removal of 7 bases from V and 7 bases from J, the junction contained 10 bases not matched to a gene. This CDR3 spans 14 amino acids. TCRdb recomputed calls from the 5' RACE reads with MiXCR, one row per CDR3 protein. The repertoire holds around 130,000 distinct CDR3 sequences, with approximately 6.3% as singletons. V and J are TRBV2 and TRBJ1-5; TRBD1 aligns across 7 bases. The origin of this receptor is an adult woman who had mild COVID-19 (a few samples of this study predate the infection). Cell type and time point are not known. Sequenced: PBMCs or a T cell subset sorted from them (not recorded which). CDR3 loop: CASTEDRADQPQHF. The CDR3 DNA is TGTGCCAGCACCGAAGACAGGGCGGACCAGCCCCAGCATTTT.